This entry is about one T cell receptor beta chain. The antigen is not known. This sample is drawn from a study of T cells in Graves' hyperthyroidism and ophthalmopathy. The study's findings and limits: Researchers found most expanded thyroid clonotypes above 0.001 in blood as well.

From RNA transcripts, TCR beta CDR3 regions were amplified. The HTBI set primed first-round TCR CDR3 RT-PCR. TCRdb independently ran MiXCR on the multiplex PCR reads; one entry per CDR3 protein. The repertoire holds 490,000 or so distinct CDR3 sequences, with just under 20% as singletons. Germline CDR1 SGHTA, CDR2 FQGTGA. Trimming shortened V by 4 bases and J by 5 bases, and 12 bases separated the two germline ends. The CDR3 totals 14 residues. V gene TRBV7-3 combines with J gene TRBJ2-1; D perhaps matches TRBD2 (6 bases). Input material: blood. The source is a middle-aged man with Graves' ophthalmopathy. The CDR3: CASSSHGSDNEQFF. Written as DNA, the CDR3 is TGTGCCAGCAGCTCTCACGGGAGTGACAATGAGCAGTTCTTC.